The entry below describes one T cell receptor beta chain. Its antigen is not known. This record belongs to a study of OX40 agonist ivuxolimab in advanced cancers. Study-wide context: Subjects had a mean age of about 60 years, with a range of roughly 23 to 80; roughly 80% were male. Under the entry rules, prior anti-PD-1, anti-PD-L1 or anti-CTLA-4 therapy was allowed, and roughly 39% had some. Study observations and caveats: Expanded clones were, on average, more numerous in CD8+ T cells than in CD4+. Those patients achieving a partial response at 0.1-3.0 mg/kg showed among the lowest clonal expansion.

This CDR3 has 13 residues. V gave up 6 bases and J gave up 10 bases; unmatched junction bases: 5. The germline V gene has CDR1 ENHRY and CDR2 SYGVKD. Profiled with immunoSEQ multiplex PCR; TCRdb holds only in-frame clones, not every one. The sample shows over 85,000 clones, just under 95% of them seen only once. The chain combines TRBV10-3 with TRBJ2-1, with 11 nucleotides matching TRBD2. The sequence was collected from an adult with an advanced solid tumor such as melanoma, head and neck, liver or kidney cancer. The material was CD4+ or CD8+ T cells sorted from blood, obtained in a trial of the OX40 agonist ivuxolimab. The CDR3 loop reads CAIRVAGGPEQFF. The CDR3 region has the DNA TGTGCCATCAGGGTAGCGGGAGGGCCAGAGCAGTTCTTC.